The sequence of this TCR beta chain was determined in a study of chemoradiotherapy in HPV16-positive cancers. The germline gives CDR1 SGDLS, CDR2 YYNGEE. V was clipped by 2 bases and J by 2 bases, with 7 bases between them. The CDR3 has 13 residues. The protocol was immunoSEQ multiplex PCR, while the TCRdb copy is restricted to in-frame clones and leaves out a portion. Here the sample spans more than 9,000 clones, nearly 90% being singletons. This material was obtained from a patient who underwent chemoradiotherapy. This receptor was obtained from a human donor with HPV-associated anogenital cancer. The gene calls are TRBV9 and TRBJ1-2; D unclear. CDR3 bases: TGTGCCAGCAGCGTCACAGAAAACTATGGCTACACCTTC. This gives the protein CASSVTENYGYTF.